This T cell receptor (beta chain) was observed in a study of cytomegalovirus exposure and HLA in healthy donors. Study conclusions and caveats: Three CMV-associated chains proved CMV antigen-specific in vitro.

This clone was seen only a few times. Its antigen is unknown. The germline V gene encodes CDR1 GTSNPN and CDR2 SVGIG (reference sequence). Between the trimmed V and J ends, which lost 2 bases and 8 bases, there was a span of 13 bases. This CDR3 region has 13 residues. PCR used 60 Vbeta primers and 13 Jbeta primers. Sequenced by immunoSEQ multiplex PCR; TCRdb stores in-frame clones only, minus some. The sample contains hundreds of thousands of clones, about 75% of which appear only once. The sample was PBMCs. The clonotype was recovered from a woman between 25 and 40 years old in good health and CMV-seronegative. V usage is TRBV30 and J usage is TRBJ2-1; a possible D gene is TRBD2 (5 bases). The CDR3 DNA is TGTGCCTGGAGTCCCACTCCGCGGGATGAGCAGTTCTTC. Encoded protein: CAWSPTPRDEQFF. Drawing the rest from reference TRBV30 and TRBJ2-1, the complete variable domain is SQTIHQWPATLVQPVGSPLSLECTVEGTSNPNLYWYRQAAGRGLQLLFYSVGIGQISSEVPQNLSASRPQDRQFILSSKKLLLSDSGFYLCAWSPTPRDEQFFGPGTRLTVL.